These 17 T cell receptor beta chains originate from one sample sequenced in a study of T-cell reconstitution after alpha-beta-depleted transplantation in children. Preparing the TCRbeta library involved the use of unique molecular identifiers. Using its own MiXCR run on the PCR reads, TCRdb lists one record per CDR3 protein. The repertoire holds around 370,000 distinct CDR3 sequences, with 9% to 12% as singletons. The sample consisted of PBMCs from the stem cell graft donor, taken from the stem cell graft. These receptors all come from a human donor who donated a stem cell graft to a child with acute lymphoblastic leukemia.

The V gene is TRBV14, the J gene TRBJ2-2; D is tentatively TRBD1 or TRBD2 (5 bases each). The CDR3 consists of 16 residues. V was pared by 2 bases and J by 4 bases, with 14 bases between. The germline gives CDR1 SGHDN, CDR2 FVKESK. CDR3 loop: CASSQFEGLVTGELFF. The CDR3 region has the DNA TGTGCCAGCAGCCAATTTGAGGGGCTGGTCACCGGGGAGCTGTTTTTT.

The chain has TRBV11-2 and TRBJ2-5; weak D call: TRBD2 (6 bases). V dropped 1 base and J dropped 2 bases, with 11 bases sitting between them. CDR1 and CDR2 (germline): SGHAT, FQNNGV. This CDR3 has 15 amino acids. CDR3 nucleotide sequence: TGTGCCAGCAGCTTAGCGTCGGCGGGGCAAGAGACCCAGTACTTC. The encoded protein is CASSLASAGQETQYF.

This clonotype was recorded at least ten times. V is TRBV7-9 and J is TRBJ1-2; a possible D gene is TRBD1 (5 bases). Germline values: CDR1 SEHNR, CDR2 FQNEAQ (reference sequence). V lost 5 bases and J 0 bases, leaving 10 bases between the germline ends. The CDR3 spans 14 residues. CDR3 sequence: CASSTRQTNYGYTF. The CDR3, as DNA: TGTGCCAGCAGCACACGACAGACTAACTATGGCTACACCTTC.

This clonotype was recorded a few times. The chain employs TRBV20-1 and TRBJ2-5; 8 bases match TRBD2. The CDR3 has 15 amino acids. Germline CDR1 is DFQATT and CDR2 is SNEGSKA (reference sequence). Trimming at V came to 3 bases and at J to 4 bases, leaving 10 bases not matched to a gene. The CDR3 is CSARKAGVGRETQYF. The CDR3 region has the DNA TGCAGTGCTAGGAAAGCGGGAGTCGGTCGAGAGACCCAGTACTTC.

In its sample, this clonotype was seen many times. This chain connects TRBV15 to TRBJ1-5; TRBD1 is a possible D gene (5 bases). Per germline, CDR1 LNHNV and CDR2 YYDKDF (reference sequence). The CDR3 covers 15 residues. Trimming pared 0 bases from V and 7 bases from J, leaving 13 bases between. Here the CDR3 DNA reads TGTGCCACCAGCAGAGATAAAGGGGCTGGCCAGCCCCAGCATTTT. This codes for CATSRDKGAGQPQHF.

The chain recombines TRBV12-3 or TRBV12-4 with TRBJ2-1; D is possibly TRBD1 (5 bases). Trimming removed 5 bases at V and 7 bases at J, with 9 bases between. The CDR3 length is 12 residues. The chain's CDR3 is CASSGAENEQFF. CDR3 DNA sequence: TGTGCCAGCAGTGGGGCGGAGAATGAGCAGTTCTTC.

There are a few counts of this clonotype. The CDR3: CAISEGRSSYGYTF. CDR3 sequence (DNA): TGTGCCATCAGTGAGGGCAGGTCTTCCTATGGCTACACCTTC. V gene TRBV10-3 combines with J gene TRBJ1-2; unclear D gene. CDR3 length: 14 residues. Trimming cost V 2 bases and J 4 bases, with 11 bases left between them. Germline V gene lookup returns CDR1 ENHRY and CDR2 SYGVKD.

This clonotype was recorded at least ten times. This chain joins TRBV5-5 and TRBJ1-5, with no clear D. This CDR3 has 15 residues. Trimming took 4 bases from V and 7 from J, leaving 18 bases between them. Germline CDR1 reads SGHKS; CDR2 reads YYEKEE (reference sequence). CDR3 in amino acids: CASSAAQVGDQPQHF. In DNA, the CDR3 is TGTGCCAGCAGCGCCGCGCAGGTCGGTGACCAGCCCCAGCATTTT.

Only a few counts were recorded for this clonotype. The CDR3: CASSPDSEPYNSPLHF. In nucleotides, the CDR3 is TGCGCCAGCAGCCCGGACAGCGAACCTTATAATTCACCCCTCCACTTT. This sequence joins TRBV4-1 and TRBJ1-6, with D perhaps TRBD1 (6 bases). This CDR3 has 16 amino acids. V lost 4 bases, J lost 4 bases, and 14 bases lay in between. Germline V gene data show CDR1 as MGHRA and CDR2 as YSYEKL.

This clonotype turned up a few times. For the CDR3, the DNA is TGCAGTGCTAGCCCCGGGACTAGCGGGATCACCGGGGAGCTGTTTTTT. Its translation is CSASPGTSGITGELFF. The J gene is TRBJ2-2, the V gene TRBV20-1; TRBD2 matches at 13 bases. The CDR3 totals 16 residues. Germline-derived CDR1 and CDR2 are DFQATT and SNEGSKA (reference sequence). Trimming removed 3 bases from V and 4 bases from J; junction bases left unmatched: 5.

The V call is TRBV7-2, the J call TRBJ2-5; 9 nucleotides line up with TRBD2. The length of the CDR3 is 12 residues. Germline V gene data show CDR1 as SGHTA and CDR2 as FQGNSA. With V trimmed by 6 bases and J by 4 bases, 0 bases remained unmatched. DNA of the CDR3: TGTGCCAGCAGACTAGCGGGAGAGACCCAGTACTTC. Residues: CASRLAGETQYF.

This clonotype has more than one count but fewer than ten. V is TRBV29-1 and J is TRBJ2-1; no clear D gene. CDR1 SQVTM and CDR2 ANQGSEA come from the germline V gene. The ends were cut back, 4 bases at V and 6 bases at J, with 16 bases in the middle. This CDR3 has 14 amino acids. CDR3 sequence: CSVARSMVGNEQFF. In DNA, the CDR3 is TGCAGCGTTGCCCGTTCCATGGTGGGCAATGAGCAGTTCTTC.

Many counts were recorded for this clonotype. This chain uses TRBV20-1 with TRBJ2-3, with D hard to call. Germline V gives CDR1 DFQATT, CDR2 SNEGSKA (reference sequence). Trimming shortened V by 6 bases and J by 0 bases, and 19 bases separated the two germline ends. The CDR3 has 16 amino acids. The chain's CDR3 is CSAPLGAMVSTDTQYF. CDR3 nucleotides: TGCAGTGCCCCCCTCGGAGCTATGGTTAGCACAGATACGCAGTATTTT.

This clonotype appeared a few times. CDR3 nucleotide sequence: TGCGCCAGCAGCCAAGATCCGAGACAGATAAAGACCCAGTACTTC. Translating it yields CASSQDPRQIKTQYF. V usage is TRBV4-1 and J usage is TRBJ2-5; possibly TRBD1 for D (5 bases). The germline V and J ends were trimmed by 0 bases and 6 bases, with 14 bases remaining between them. Germline CDR1 MGHRA, CDR2 YSYEKL. The CDR3 loop spans 15 amino acids.

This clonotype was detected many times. CDR3 in DNA: TGTGCCAGCAGCCAAGATTTGAAGGGCAGGGGCCCGAATGAAAAACTGTTTTTT. Translated, it gives CASSQDLKGRGPNEKLFF. The rearrangement uses TRBV3-1 and TRBJ1-4, with D perhaps TRBD1 (6 bases). V was clipped by 0 bases and J by 5 bases, with 19 bases between them. CDR1 and CDR2 from the germline V gene are LGHDT and YNNKEL (reference sequence). The CDR3 runs to 18 residues.

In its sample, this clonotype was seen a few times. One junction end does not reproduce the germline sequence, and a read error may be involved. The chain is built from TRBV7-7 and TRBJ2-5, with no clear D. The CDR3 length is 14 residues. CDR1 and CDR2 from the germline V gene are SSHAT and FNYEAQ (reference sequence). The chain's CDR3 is CASSSASPQETQYF. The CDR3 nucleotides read TGTGCTAGCAGCTCGGCTAGTCCCCAAGAGACCCAGTACTTC.

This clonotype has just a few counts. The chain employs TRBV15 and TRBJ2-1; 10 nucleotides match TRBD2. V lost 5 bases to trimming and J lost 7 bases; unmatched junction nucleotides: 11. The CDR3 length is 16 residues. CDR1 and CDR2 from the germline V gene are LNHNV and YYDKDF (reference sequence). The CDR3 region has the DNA TGTGCCACCAGCTCGAAGCGGGAGGGCCGGGGGAATGAGCAGTTCTTC. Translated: CATSSKREGRGNEQFF.